This T cell receptor (beta chain) was identified in a study of lymphopenia after photon versus proton radiotherapy. Regarding the study as a whole: Under photons, naive T cells and diversity fell while effector/memory populations rose. Authors raise, but do not show, better survival with proton therapy.

As concerns this clone: Its antigen is currently unknown.

Sequencing used immunoSEQ multiplex PCR; TCRdb keeps in-frame clones, though not all of them. The sample records 30,000 to 40,000 clones, 84% being singletons. This receptor was taken from a woman in her sixties or seventies with pancreatic cancer. The starting material was peripheral blood, obtained from a patient treated with proton-based radiotherapy.

The CDR3 loop reads CASSVDHSGNTIYF. In DNA form, the CDR3 reads TGCGCCAGCAGCGTGGACCACTCTGGAAACACCATATATTTT. J is TRBJ1-3 and V is TRBV5-1; D is undetermined. Germline CDR1 reads SGHRS; CDR2 reads YFSETQ. This CDR3 contains 14 residues. The ends were cut back, 4 bases at V and 0 bases at J, with 8 bases in the middle.